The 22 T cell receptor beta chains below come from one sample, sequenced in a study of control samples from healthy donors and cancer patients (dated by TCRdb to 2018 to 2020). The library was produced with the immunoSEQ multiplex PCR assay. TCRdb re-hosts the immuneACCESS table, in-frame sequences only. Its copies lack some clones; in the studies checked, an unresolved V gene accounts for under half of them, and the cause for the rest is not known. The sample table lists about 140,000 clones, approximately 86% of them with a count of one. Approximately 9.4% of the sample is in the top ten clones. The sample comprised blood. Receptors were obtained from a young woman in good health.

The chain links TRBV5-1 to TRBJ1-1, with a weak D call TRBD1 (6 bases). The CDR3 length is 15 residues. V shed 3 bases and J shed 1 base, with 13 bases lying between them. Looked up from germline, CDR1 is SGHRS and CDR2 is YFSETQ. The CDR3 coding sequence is TGCGCCAGCAGCTCTCTACAGGGAGGGAACACTGAAGCTTTCTTT. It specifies CASSSLQGGNTEAFF.

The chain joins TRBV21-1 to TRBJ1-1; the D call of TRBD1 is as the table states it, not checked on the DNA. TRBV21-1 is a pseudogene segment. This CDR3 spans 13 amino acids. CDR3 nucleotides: TGTGCCAGGGACAGGGGGAGGAACACTGAAGCTTTCTTT. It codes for CARDRGRNTEAFF.

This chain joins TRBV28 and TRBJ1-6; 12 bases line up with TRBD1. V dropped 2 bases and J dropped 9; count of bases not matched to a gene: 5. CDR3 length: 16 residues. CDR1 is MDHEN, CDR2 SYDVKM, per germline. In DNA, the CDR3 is TGTGCCAGCAGTTTAGTACGGGACAGGGGGCTTTCACCCCTCCACTTT. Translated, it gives CASSLVRDRGLSPLHF.

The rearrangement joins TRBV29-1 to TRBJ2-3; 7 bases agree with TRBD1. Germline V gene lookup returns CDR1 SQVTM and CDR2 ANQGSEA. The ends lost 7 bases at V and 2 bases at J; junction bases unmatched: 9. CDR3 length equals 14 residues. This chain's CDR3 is CSAAPGQYTDTQYF. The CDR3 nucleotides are TGCAGCGCAGCCCCGGGACAGTACACAGATACGCAGTATTTT.

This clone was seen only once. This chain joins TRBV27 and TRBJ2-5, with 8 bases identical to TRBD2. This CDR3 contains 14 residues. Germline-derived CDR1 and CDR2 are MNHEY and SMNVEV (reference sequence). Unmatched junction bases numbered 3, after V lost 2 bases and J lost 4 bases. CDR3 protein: CASSLRLAGETQYF. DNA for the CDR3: TGTGCCAGCAGTTTAAGGCTAGCGGGAGAGACCCAGTACTTC.

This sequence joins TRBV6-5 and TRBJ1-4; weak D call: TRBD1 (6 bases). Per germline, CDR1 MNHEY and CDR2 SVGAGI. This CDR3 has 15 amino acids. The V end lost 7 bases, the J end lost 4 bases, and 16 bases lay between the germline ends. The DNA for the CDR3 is TGTGCCAGCACCTCTCACAGGGCCCTTAATGAAAAACTGTTTTTT. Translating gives CASTSHRALNEKLFF.

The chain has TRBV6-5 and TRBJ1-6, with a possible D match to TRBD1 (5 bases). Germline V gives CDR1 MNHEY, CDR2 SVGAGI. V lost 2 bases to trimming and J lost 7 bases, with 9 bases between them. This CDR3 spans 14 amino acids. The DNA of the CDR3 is TGTGCCAGCAGTTACGGGGCACCCAATTCACCCCTCCACTTT. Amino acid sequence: CASSYGAPNSPLHF.

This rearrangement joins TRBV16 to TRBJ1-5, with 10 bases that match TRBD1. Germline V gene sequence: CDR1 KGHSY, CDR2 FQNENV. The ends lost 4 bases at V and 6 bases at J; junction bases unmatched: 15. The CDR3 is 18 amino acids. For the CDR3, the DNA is TGTGCCAGCAGCCCACTTGATCAAGGACAGGGGGGACCTCAGCCCCAGCATTTT. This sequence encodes CASSPLDQGQGGPQPQHF.

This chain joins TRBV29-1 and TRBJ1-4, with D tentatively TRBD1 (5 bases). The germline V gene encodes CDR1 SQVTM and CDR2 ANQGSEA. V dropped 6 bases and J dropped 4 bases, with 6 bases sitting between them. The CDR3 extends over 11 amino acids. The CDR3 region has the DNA TGCAGCGTAGACAGTAATGAAAAACTGTTTTTT. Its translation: CSVDSNEKLFF. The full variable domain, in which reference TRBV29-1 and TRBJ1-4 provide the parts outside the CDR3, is SAVISQKPSRDICQRGTSLTIQCQVDSQVTMMFWYRQQPGQSLTLIATANQGSEATYESGFVIDKFPISRPNLTFSTLTVSNMSPEDSSIYLCSVDSNEKLFFGSGTQLSVL.

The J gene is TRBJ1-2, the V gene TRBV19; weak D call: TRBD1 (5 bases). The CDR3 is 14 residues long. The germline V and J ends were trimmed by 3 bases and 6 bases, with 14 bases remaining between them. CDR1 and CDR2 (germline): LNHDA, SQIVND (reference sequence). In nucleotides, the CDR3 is TGTGCCAGTAGTATCGCAGGGACCACGGATGGCTACACCTTC. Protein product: CASSIAGTTDGYTF.

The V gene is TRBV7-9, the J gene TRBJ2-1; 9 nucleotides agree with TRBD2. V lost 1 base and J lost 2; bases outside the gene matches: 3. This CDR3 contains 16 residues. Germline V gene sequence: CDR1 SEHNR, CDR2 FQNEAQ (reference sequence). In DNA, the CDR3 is TGTGCCAGCAGCTTAGAGTCTAGCGGGGCCTACAATGAGCAGTTCTTC. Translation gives CASSLESSGAYNEQFF.

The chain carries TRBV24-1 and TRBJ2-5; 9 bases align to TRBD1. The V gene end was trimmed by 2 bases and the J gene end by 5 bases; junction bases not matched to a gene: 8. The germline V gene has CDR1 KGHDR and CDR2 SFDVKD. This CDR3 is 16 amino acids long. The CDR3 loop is CATSDYRDRAGETQYF. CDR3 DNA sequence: TGTGCCACCAGTGATTACCGGGACAGGGCGGGGGAGACCCAGTACTTC.

CDR3 region: CARGINYGYTF. CDR3 sequence (DNA): TGTGCCCGCGGGATTAACTATGGCTACACCTTC. V and J are TRBV30 and TRBJ1-2; D is ambiguous. The V end was cut by 8 bases, the J end by 1 base, with 8 bases between. This CDR3 is 11 amino acids long. CDR1 is GTSNPN, CDR2 SVGIG, per germline (reference sequence).

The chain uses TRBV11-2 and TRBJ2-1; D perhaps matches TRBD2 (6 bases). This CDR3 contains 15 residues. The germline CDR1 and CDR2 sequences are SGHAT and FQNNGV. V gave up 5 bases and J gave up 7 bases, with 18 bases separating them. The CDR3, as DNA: TGTGCCAGCAGCCGGATGGCGCGGGATTTGAATGAGCAGTTCTTC. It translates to CASSRMARDLNEQFF.

The CDR3 sequence is CASSLELAADTQYF. The DNA of the CDR3 is TGTGCCAGCAGTTTGGAACTAGCGGCGGATACGCAGTATTTT. The genes are TRBV27 and TRBJ2-3; the match to TRBD2 covers 8 bases. Germline V gives CDR1 MNHEY, CDR2 SMNVEV (reference sequence). The trim removed 3 bases at V and 6 bases at J, leaving 5 bases unmatched. The CDR3 runs to 14 residues.

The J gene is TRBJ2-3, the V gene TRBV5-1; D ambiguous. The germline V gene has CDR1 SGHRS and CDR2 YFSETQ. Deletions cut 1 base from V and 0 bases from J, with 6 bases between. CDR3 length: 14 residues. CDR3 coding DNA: TGCGCCAGCAGCTTGACTACTAGCACAGATACGCAGTATTTT. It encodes CASSLTTSTDTQYF. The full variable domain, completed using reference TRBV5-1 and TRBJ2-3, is KAGVTQTPRYLIKTRGQQVTLSCSPISGHRSVSWYQQTPGQGLQFLFEYFSETQRNKGNFPGRFSGRQFSNSRSEMNVSTLELGDSALYLCASSLTTSTDTQYFGPGTRLTVL.

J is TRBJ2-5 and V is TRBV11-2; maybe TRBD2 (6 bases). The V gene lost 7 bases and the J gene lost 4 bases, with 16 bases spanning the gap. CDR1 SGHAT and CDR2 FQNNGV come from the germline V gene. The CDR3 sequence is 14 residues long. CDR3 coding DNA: TGTGCCAGCAACCGGTGGGGAGGCGGAGAGACCCAGTACTTC. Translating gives CASNRWGGGETQYF.

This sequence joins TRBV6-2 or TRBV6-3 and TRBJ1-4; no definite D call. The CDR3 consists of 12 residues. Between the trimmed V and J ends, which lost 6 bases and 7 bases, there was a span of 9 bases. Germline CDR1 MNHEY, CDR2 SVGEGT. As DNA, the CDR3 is TGTGCCAGCAGCGGGGTGTTTGAAAAACTGTTTTTT. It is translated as CASSGVFEKLFF.

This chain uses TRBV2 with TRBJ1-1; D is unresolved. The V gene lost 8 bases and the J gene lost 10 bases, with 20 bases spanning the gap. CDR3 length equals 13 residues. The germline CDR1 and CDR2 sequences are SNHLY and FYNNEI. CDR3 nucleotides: TGTGCCAGCGACCGAACCCCAGCTCGTGGAGCTTTCTTT. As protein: CASDRTPARGAFF.

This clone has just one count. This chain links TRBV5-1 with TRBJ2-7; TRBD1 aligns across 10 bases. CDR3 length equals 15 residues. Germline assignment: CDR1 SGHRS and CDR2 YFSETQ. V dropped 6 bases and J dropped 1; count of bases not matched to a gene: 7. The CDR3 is CASTLMGQGSYEQYF. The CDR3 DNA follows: TGCGCCAGCACCCTTATGGGACAGGGGTCCTACGAGCAGTACTTC. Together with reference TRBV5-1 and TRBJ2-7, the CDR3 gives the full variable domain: KAGVTQTPRYLIKTRGQQVTLSCSPISGHRSVSWYQQTPGQGLQFLFEYFSETQRNKGNFPGRFSGRQFSNSRSEMNVSTLELGDSALYLCASTLMGQGSYEQYFGPGTRLTVT.

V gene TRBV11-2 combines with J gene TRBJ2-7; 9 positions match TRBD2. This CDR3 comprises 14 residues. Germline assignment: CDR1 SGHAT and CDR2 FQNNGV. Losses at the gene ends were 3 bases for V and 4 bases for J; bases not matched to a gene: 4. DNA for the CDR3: TGTGCCAGCAGCTTTGGGACTAGCTCTTACGAGCAGTACTTC. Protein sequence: CASSFGTSSYEQYF.

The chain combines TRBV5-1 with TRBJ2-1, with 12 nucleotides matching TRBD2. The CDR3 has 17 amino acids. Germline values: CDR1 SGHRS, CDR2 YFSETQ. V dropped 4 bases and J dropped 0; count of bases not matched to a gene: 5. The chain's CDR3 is CASSGTSGPSSYNEQFF. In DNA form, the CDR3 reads TGCGCCAGCAGCGGGACTAGCGGGCCTAGCTCCTACAATGAGCAGTTCTTC.